These T cell receptor beta chains were read from a single sample in a study of T cell responses to AZD1222 COVID-19 vaccine. The repertoire was sequenced with immunoSEQ multiplex PCR; TCRdb's copy has only in-frame clones and lacks some. The table lists about 150,000 clones, roughly 90% of them singletons. The specimen comprised peripheral blood, sampled 28 days after the second AZD1222 dose. These receptors came from an adult who received the AZD1222 COVID-19 vaccine. The CDR3 runs from the conserved cysteine through the conserved F or W. D genes are given only for firm matches. Rows may omit the clone size; those that give it use once, few, many or a size class.

CASSRRGQATATDTQYF,TGCGCCAGCAGCCGAAGGGGACAGGCCACAGCGACAGATACGCAGTATTTT,TRBV4-1,TRBD1,TRBJ2-3,-
CASSVKGSSTEAFF,TGTGCCAGCAGCGTAAAGGGCAGCAGCACTGAAGCTTTCTTT,TRBV9,-,TRBJ1-1,-
CASSPGLATYNEQFF,TGTGCCAGCAGCCCGGGACTAGCGACATACAATGAGCAGTTCTTC,TRBV9,TRBD2,TRBJ2-1,-
CASSSRTEFYYGYTF,TGTGCCAGCAGTTCCCGGACCGAGTTTTACTATGGCTACACCTTC,TRBV27,-,TRBJ1-2,once
CASSPTRQGTNEKLFF,TGTGCCAGTAGTCCCACTAGACAGGGAACTAATGAAAAACTGTTTTTT,TRBV19,TRBD1,TRBJ1-4,-
CASSESGGRTEAFF,TGCGCCAGCAGTGAGTCTGGGGGCCGGACTGAAGCTTTCTTT,TRBV10-2,-,TRBJ1-1,once
CASSRPYNEQFF,TGTGCCAGCAGCCGGCCCTACAATGAGCAGTTCTTC,TRBV14,-,TRBJ2-1,once
CASSLEVGYEQYF,TGTGCCAGCAGCTTGGAAGTTGGCTACGAGCAGTACTTC,TRBV5-6,-,TRBJ2-7,-
CASSFGRRGFTDTQYF,TGTGCCAGCAGCTTTGGACGGCGGGGGTTCACAGATACGCAGTATTTT,TRBV5-6,TRBD2,TRBJ2-3,-
CASSFGDTEAFF,TGTGCCAGCAGCTTTGGGGACACTGAAGCTTTCTTT,TRBV7-9,-,TRBJ1-1,-
CASSPGRRFNEKLFF,TGTGCCAGCAGCCCGGGGAGACGTTTCAATGAAAAACTGTTTTTT,TRBV7-9,-,TRBJ1-4,-
CASSLLKDEQFF,TGTGCCAGCAGCTTGCTTAAGGATGAGCAGTTCTTC,TRBV11-2,-,TRBJ2-1,once
CASSQASYEQYF,TGTGCCAGCAGCCAAGCAAGTTACGAGCAGTACTTC,TRBV3-1/TRBV3-2,-,TRBJ2-7,-
CASSETGRNPYGYTF,TGTGCCAGCAGTGAAACGGGTCGAAACCCTTATGGCTACACCTTC,TRBV6-1,-,TRBJ1-2,-
CASSLALAGGSAYEQYF,TGTGCCAGCAGCTTGGCGCTAGCGGGAGGGAGTGCCTACGAGCAGTACTTC,TRBV5-4,TRBD2,TRBJ2-7,-
CASSMRNSGRKGDNEQFF,TGTGCCAGTAGTATGAGGAATAGCGGGAGGAAGGGAGACAATGAGCAGTTCTTC,TRBV19,TRBD2,TRBJ2-1,-
CASSVVRTTFAEAFF,TGTGCCAGCAGCGTAGTCCGGACAACGTTCGCTGAAGCTTTCTTT,TRBV9,-,TRBJ1-1,-
CAWSSTGWGKNTEAFF,TGTGCCTGGAGTTCAACAGGTTGGGGGAAGAACACTGAAGCTTTCTTT,TRBV30,-,TRBJ1-1,-
CASSSSSYEQYF,TGTGCCAGCAGCTCGAGCTCCTACGAGCAGTACTTC,TRBV9,-,TRBJ2-7,-
CASSASPTGLNGYTF,TGTGCCAGTAGTGCTTCTCCCACAGGTCTAAATGGCTACACCTTC,TRBV19,-,TRBJ1-2,-
CASSKQGATGELFF,TGTGCCAGTAGTAAACAGGGGGCCACCGGGGAGCTGTTTTTT,TRBV19,TRBD1,TRBJ2-2,-
CASRRGGDQETQYF,TGTGCCAGCCGGCGGGGGGGGGACCAAGAGACCCAGTACTTC,TRBV7-2,TRBD2,TRBJ2-5,-
CASSILPGGNEQFF,TGTGCCAGTAGTATCTTGCCCGGGGGGAATGAGCAGTTCTTC,TRBV19,TRBD2,TRBJ2-1,-
CASSGKVTEAFF,TGTGCCAGCAGTGGAAAGGTCACTGAAGCTTTCTTT,TRBV2,-,TRBJ1-1,-
CASSYTRSNQPQHF,TGTGCCAGCAGTTACACCCGTAGCAATCAGCCCCAGCATTTT,TRBV6-6,-,TRBJ1-5,-
CASSPVPGSYGYTF,TGCGCCAGCAGCCCCGTTCCAGGGAGCTATGGCTACACCTTC,TRBV4-1,-,TRBJ1-2,-
CASSSQTYEQYF,TGTGCCAGCAGTTCACAGACCTACGAGCAGTACTTC,TRBV12-3/TRBV12-4,-,TRBJ2-7,-
CASRTTGYSSNEKLFF,TGTGCCAGCAGAACGACAGGGTATTCATCTAATGAAAAACTGTTTTTT,TRBV28,TRBD1,TRBJ1-4,many
CAWSYRGPNIQYF,TGTGCCTGGTCTTACAGGGGGCCGAACATTCAGTACTTC,TRBV30,TRBD1,TRBJ2-4,once
CASSVHRVRSEQYF,TGTGCCAGCAGTGTCCACAGGGTCAGGTCCGAGCAGTACTTC,TRBV2,-,TRBJ2-7,-
CASSYSGLGGAAAFF,TGTGCCAGCAGTTACTCGGGGTTGGGCGGGGCAGCGGCTTTCTTT,TRBV6-5,-,TRBJ1-1,-
CASSIGSPLHF,TGTGCCAGCAGTATTGGTTCACCCCTCCACTTT,TRBV25-1,-,TRBJ1-6,-
CASSPRGSANYGYTF,TGTGCCAGCAGCCCTAGGGGGTCAGCTAACTATGGCTACACCTTC,TRBV7-2,-,TRBJ1-2,-
CASSLVSGLETQYF,TGTGCCAGCAGCTTAGTCTCGGGGCTGGAGACCCAGTACTTC,TRBV7-2,-,TRBJ2-5,-
CASNSRGTDGYTF,TGTGCCAGCAACTCGCGGGGGACGGATGGCTACACCTTC,TRBV9,-,TRBJ1-2,-
CASSPRTGKGLGNTIYF,TGTGCCAGCTCACCACGAACAGGGAAGGGACTTGGAAACACCATATATTTT,TRBV18,-,TRBJ1-3,-
CASSIGGYTF,TGTGCCAGCAGCATCGGCGGCTACACCTTC,TRBV9,-,TRBJ1-2,-
CASSLGGPRGEEQYF,TGTGCCAGCAGCTTAGGGGGACCGCGTGGGGAGGAGCAGTACTTC,TRBV7-3,-,TRBJ2-7,few
CASSYPSGTGGYTF,TGTGCCAGCAGCTACCCATCCGGGACCGGGGGCTACACCTTC,TRBV5-6,-,TRBJ1-2,few
CASSPPTGDQPQHF,TGTGCCAGCAGCCCCCCGACAGGTGATCAGCCCCAGCATTTT,TRBV7-2,-,TRBJ1-5,-
CASSTWTGPYEQYF,TGTGCCAGTAGTACCTGGACGGGCCCCTACGAGCAGTACTTC,TRBV19,-,TRBJ2-7,-
CASSLSPSRVFTEAFF,TGTGCCAGCAGCTTGTCTCCTAGTAGGGTATTCACTGAAGCTTTCTTT,TRBV5-6,-,TRBJ1-1,-
CASSYGVQTGNTIYF,TGTGCCAGCAGTTACGGGGTTCAGACTGGAAACACCATATATTTT,TRBV6-5,-,TRBJ1-3,-
CASSPEGLAGFGEQFF,TGTGCCAGCAGCCCAGAAGGACTAGCGGGATTCGGGGAGCAGTTCTTC,TRBV5-6,TRBD2,TRBJ2-1,-
CATSRKTSGREETQYF,TGTGCCACCAGCAGGAAAACGAGCGGGAGAGAAGAGACCCAGTACTTC,TRBV15,TRBD2,TRBJ2-5,-
CASSEDRALSPLHF,TGCGCCAGCAGTGAGGACAGGGCTCTTTCACCCCTCCACTTT,TRBV10-2,TRBD1,TRBJ1-6,-
CASSLPLKEAFF,TGTGCCAGCAGCCTGCCCTTGAAGGAAGCTTTCTTT,TRBV7-9,-,TRBJ1-1,-
CASSLTGNTEAFF,TGTGCCAGCAGCTTAACTGGGAACACTGAAGCTTTCTTT,TRBV7-3,-,TRBJ1-1,-
CASSLDGGREEKLFF,TGTGCCAGCAGCCTAGACGGGGGGCGGGAAGAAAAACTGTTTTTT,TRBV7-8,-,TRBJ1-4,once
CAISESQGARGQPQHF,TGTGCCATCAGTGAGTCTCAGGGGGCGCGAGGTCAGCCCCAGCATTTT,TRBV10-3,TRBD1,TRBJ1-5,-
CASTQGGGRNTEAFF,TGTGCCAGCACCCAGGGGGGAGGGAGAAACACTGAAGCTTTCTTT,TRBV3-1/TRBV3-2,TRBD1,TRBJ1-1,-
CASSAGSATNEKLFF,TGTGCCAGCAGCGCAGGGTCTGCAACTAATGAAAAACTGTTTTTT,TRBV28,-,TRBJ1-4,few
CASSYSTGTASNEQFF,TGTGCCAGCAGTTACTCCACCGGGACAGCAAGCAATGAGCAGTTCTTC,TRBV6-6,TRBD1,TRBJ2-1,-
CAIRTGGLYEQYF,TGTGCCATCAGGACAGGGGGGTTGTACGAGCAGTACTTC,TRBV2,TRBD1,TRBJ2-7,-